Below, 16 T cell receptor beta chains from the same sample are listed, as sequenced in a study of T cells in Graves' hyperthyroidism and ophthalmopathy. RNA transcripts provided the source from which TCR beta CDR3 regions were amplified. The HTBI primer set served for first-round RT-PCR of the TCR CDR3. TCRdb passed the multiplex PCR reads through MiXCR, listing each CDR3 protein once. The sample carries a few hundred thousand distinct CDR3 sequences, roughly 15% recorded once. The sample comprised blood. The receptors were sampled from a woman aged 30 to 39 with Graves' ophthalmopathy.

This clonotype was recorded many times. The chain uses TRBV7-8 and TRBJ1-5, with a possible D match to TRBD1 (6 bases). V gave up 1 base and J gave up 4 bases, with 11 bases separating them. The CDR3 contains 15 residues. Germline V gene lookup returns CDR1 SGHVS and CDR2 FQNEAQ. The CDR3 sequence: CASSLEVQGNQPQHF. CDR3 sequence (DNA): TGTGCCAGCAGCTTAGAGGTTCAGGGGAATCAGCCCCAGCATTTT.

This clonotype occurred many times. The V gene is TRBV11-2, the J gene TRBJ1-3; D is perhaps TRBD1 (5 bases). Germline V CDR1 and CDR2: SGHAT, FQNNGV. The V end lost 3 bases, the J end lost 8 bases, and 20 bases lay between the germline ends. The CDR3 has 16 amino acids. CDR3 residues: CASSFNQGLLVDTIYF. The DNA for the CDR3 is TGTGCCAGCAGCTTCAACCAGGGTCTCCTGGTGGACACCATATATTTT.

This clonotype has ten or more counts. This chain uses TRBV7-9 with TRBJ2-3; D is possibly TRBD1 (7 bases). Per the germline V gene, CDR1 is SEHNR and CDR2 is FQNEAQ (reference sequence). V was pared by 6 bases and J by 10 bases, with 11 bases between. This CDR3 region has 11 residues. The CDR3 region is CASSGGTAQYF. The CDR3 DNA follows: TGTGCCAGCAGTGGAGGGACAGCGCAGTATTTT.

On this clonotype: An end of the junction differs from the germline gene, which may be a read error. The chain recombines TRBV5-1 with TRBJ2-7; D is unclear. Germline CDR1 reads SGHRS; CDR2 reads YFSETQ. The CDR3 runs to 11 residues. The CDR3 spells CVSSSSYEQYF. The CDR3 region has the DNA TGCGTCAGCTCATCCTCTTACGAGCAGTACTTC.

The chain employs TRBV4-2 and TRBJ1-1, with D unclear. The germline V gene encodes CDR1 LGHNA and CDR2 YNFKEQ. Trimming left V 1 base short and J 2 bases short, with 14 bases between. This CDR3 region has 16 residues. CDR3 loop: CASSQATEVLNTEAFF. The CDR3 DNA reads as TGTGCCAGCAGCCAAGCAACAGAGGTCCTCAACACTGAAGCTTTCTTT.

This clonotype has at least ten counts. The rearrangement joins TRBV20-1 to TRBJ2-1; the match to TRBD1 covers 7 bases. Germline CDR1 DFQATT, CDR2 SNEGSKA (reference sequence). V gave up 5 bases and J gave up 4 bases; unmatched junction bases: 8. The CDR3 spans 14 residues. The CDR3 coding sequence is TGCAGTGCTCCCGGGACAGTTGGGTACAATGAGCAGTTCTTC. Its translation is CSAPGTVGYNEQFF.

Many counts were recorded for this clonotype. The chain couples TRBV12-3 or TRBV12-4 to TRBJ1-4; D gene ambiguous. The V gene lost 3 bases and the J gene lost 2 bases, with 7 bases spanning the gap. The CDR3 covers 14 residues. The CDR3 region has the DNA TGTGCCAGCAGTTTTGAGGGTACTAATGAAAAACTGTTTTTT. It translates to CASSFEGTNEKLFF.

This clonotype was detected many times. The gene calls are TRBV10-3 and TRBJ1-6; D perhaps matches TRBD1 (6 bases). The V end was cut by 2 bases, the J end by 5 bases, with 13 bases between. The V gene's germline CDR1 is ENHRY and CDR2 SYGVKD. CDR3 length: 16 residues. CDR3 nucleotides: TGTGCCATCAGTGAGAGTCGGACAGTCAATAATTCACCCCTCCACTTT. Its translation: CAISESRTVNNSPLHF.

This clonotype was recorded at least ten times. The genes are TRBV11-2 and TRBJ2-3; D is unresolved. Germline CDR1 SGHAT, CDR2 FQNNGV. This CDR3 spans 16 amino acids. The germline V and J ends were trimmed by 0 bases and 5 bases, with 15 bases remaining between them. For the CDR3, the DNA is TGTGCCAGCAGCTTAGAATTGGTGGTTGTAGGAGATACGCAGTATTTT. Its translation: CASSLELVVVGDTQYF. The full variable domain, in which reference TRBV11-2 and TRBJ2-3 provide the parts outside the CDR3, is EAGVAQSPRYKIIEKRQSVAFWCNPISGHATLYWYQQILGQGPKLLIQFQNNGVVDDSQLPKDRFSAERLKGVDSTLKIQPAKLEDSAVYLCASSLELVVVGDTQYFGPGTRLTVL.

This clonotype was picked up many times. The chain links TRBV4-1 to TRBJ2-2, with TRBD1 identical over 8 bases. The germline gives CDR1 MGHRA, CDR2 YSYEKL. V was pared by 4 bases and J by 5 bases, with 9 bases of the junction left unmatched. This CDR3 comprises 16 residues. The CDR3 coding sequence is TGCGCCAGCAGCCGTATCGACAGGGGATTTACCGGGGAGCTGTTTTTT. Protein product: CASSRIDRGFTGELFF.

The CDR3 DNA reads as TGCAGCGCTCCGGCACTTACTAGCGGGGGAACCACAGATACGCAGTATTTT. Amino acid sequence: CSAPALTSGGTTDTQYF. This rearrangement joins TRBV29-1 to TRBJ2-3, with 11 bases lining up with TRBD2. Trimming cost V 7 bases and J 2 bases; bases outside gene matches: 14. CDR1 SQVTM and CDR2 ANQGSEA come from the germline V gene. The CDR3 loop spans 17 amino acids.

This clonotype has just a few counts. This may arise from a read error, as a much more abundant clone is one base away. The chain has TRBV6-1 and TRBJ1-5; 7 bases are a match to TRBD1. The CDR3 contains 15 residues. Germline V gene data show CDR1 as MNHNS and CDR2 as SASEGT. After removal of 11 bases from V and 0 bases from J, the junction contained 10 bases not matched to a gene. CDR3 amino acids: CAGGQDPYSNQPQHF. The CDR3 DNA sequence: TGTGCCGGCGGACAGGACCCTTATAGCAATCAGCCCCAGCATTTT.

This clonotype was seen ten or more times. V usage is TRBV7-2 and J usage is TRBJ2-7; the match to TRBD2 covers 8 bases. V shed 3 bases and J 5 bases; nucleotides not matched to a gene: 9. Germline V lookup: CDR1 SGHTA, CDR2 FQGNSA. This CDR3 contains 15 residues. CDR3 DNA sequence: TGTGCCAGCAGCTTTCCAGCGGGGGCCAGAGACGAGCAGTACTTC. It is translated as CASSFPAGARDEQYF.

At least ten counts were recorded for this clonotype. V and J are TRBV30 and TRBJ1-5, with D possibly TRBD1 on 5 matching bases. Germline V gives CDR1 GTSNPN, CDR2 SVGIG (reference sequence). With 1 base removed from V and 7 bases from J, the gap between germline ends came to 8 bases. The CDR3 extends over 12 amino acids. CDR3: CAWSGGDQPQHF. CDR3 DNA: TGTGCCTGGAGTGGAGGGGACCAGCCCCAGCATTTT.

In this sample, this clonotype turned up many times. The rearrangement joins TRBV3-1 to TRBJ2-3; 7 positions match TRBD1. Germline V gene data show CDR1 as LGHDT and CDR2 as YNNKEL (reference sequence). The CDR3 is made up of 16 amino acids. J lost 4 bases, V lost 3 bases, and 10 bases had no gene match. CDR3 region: CASSHEQGSFADTQYF. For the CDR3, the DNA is TGTGCCAGCAGCCATGAACAGGGGTCTTTTGCAGATACGCAGTATTTT.

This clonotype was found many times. CDR3 loop: CASSLEGKAEAFF. In DNA, the CDR3 is TGTGCCAGCAGCTTAGAAGGGAAGGCTGAAGCTTTCTTT. The gene calls are TRBV13 and TRBJ1-1; D gene unclear. The CDR3 is made up of 13 amino acids. Germline CDR1 reads PRHDT; CDR2 reads FYEKMQ (reference sequence). Trimming removed 1 base at V and 6 bases at J, with 9 bases between.